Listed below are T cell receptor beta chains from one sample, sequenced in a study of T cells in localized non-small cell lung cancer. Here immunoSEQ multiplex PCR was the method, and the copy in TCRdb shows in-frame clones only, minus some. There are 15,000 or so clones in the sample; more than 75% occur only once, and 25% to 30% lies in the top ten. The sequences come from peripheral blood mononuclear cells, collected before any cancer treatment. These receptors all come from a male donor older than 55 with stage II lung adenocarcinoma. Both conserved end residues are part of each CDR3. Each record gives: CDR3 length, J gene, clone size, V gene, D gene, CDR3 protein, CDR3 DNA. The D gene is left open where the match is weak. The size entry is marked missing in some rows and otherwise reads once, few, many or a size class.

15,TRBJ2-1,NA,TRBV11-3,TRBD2,CASSLSGGSYNEQFF,TGTGCCAGCAGCCTTAGCGGGGGCTCCTACAATGAGCAGTTCTTC
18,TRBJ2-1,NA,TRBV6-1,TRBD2,CASSAQRGLAGIYNEQFF,TGTGCCAGCAGTGCCCAGCGGGGACTAGCGGGGATCTACAATGAGCAGTTCTTC
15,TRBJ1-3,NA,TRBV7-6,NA,CASSLALTKGNTIYF,TGTGCCAGCAGCTTAGCTTTAACAAAAGGAAACACCATATATTTT
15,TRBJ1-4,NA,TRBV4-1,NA,CASSQTTRENEKLFF,TGCGCCAGCAGCCAAACCACAAGGGAGAATGAAAAACTGTTTTTT
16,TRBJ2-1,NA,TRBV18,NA,CASSPPSGDTYNEQFF,TGTGCCAGCTCACCACCGAGCGGCGATACCTACAATGAGCAGTTCTTC
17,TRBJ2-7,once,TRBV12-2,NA,CASRPLSRRGTSYEQYF,TGTGCAAGTCGTCCCTTATCCCGGCGGGGGACTTCCTACGAGCAGTACTTC
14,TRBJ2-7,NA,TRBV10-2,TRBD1,CASRGGQGNNEQYF,TGCGCCAGCAGGGGGGGACAGGGGAACAACGAGCAGTACTTC
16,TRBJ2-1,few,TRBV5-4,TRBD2,CASSLAWNSGYNEQFF,TGTGCCAGCAGCTTGGCCTGGAATAGCGGGTACAATGAGCAGTTCTTC
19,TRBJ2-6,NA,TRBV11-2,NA,CASSLGRGAGGSGANVLTF,TGTGCCAGCAGCTTAGGAAGGGGGGCGGGCGGTTCTGGGGCCAACGTCCTGACTTTC
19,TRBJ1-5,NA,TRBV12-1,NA,CASSWQRDRKKIANQPQHF,TGTGCCAGCAGCTGGCAGCGGGACAGGAAAAAAATAGCCAATCAGCCCCAGCATTTT
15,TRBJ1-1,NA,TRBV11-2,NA,CASSSRIQGLTEAFF,TGTGCCAGCAGCTCCCGAATACAGGGCCTCACTGAAGCTTTCTTT
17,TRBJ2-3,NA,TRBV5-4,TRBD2,CASSPTGGLAGTDTQYF,TGTGCCAGCAGCCCCACAGGAGGACTAGCAGGCACAGATACGCAGTATTTT
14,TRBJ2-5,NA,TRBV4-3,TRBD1,CASSQGQLLETQYF,TGCGCCAGCAGCCAGGGACAGCTTCTGGAGACCCAGTACTTC
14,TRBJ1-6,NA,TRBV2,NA,CASEGSRGGSPLHF,TGTGCCAGCGAGGGGTCCAGGGGAGGCTCACCCCTCCACTTT
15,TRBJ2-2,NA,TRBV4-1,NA,CASSQGQLSEGELFF,TGCGCCAGCAGCCAAGGTCAACTATCTGAGGGGGAGCTGTTTTTT
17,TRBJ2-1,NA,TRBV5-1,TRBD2,CASSSRPSGNSYNEQFF,TGCGCCAGCAGCTCAAGGCCTAGCGGGAACTCCTACAATGAGCAGTTCTTC
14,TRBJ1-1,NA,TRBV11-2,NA,CASSFGRENTEAFF,TGTGCCAGCAGTTTCGGTAGGGAGAACACTGAAGCTTTCTTT
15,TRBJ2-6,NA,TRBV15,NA,CATSRDGSGANVLTF,TGTGCCACCAGCAGAGATGGTTCCGGGGCCAACGTCCTGACTTTC
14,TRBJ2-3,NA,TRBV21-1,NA,CASRVAAFTDTQYF,TGTGCCAGCAGAGTGGCGGCTTTCACAGATACGCAGTATTTT
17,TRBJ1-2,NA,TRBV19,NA,CASSIDLWGRGSYGYTF,TGTGCCAGTAGTATAGATCTATGGGGAAGGGGAAGCTATGGCTACACCTTC
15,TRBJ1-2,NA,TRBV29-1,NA,CSVDRTGDLNYGYTF,TGCAGCGTTGATCGTACCGGGGACCTTAACTATGGCTACACCTTC
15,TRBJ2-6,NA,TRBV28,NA,CASSSTASGANVLTF,TGTGCCAGCAGTTCGACAGCCTCTGGGGCCAACGTCCTGACTTTC
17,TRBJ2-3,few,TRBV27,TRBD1,CASSSEQGAFGTDTQYF,TGTGCCAGCAGTTCCGAACAGGGGGCTTTTGGCACAGATACGCAGTATTTT
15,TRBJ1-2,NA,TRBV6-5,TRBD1,CASSSSRQGSGSYTF,TGTGCCAGCAGTTCCTCCCGACAGGGCTCGGGTAGCTACACCTTC
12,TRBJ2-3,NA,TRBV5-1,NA,CASSFDTDTQYF,TGCGCCAGCAGCTTCGACACAGATACGCAGTATTTT
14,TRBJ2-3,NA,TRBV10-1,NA,CASSDGRLEDTQYF,TGCGCCAGCAGTGACGGGCGGCTAGAAGATACGCAGTATTTT
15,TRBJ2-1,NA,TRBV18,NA,CASSQAPVAGNEQFF,TGTGCCAGCTCACAGGCCCCTGTGGCGGGCAATGAGCAGTTCTTC
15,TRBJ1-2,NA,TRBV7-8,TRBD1,CASSLSRGQGGGYTF,TGTGCCAGCAGCTTAAGTCGGGGACAGGGCGGTGGCTACACCTTC
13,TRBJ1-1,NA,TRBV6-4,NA,CASSESGPTEAFF,TGTGCCAGCAGTGAGTCAGGGCCCACTGAAGCTTTCTTT
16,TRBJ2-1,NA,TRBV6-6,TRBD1,CASSYSRQGANNEQFF,TGTGCCAGCAGTTACTCGAGACAGGGGGCCAACAATGAGCAGTTCTTC
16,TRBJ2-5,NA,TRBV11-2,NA,CASSLGAGGRWETQYF,TGTGCCAGCAGCTTAGGAGCTGGGGGGCGGTGGGAGACCCAGTACTTC
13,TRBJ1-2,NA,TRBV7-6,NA,CASSSTESSGYTF,TGTGCCAGCAGCTCCACAGAGAGCAGTGGCTACACCTTC
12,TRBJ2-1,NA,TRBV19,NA,CASSLSYNEQFF,TGTGCCAGTAGCCTCTCCTACAATGAGCAGTTCTTC
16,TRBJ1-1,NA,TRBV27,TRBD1,CASSPRTGFMNTEAFF,TGTGCCAGCAGTCCACGGACAGGCTTTATGAACACTGAAGCTTTCTTT
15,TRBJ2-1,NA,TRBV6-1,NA,CASSEGLDSYNEQFF,TGTGCCAGCAGTGAAGGACTAGACTCCTACAATGAGCAGTTCTTC
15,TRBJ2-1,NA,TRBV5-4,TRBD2,CASSPSGGTYNEQFF,TGTGCCAGCAGCCCTAGCGGGGGGACCTACAATGAGCAGTTCTTC
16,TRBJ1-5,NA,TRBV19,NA,CASNPTGTKSNQPQHF,TGTGCCAGTAACCCTACCGGGACAAAAAGCAATCAGCCCCAGCATTTT
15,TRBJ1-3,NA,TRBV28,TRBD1,CASSSTGGMGNTIYF,TGTGCCAGCAGTTCGACAGGGGGCATGGGGAACACCATATATTTT
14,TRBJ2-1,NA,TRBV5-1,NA,CASSLAPDGSEQFF,TGCGCCAGCAGCTTGGCCCCGGATGGTAGTGAGCAGTTCTTC
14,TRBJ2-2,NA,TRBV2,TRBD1,CASTRQGITGELFF,TGTGCCAGCACTCGACAGGGGATAACCGGGGAGCTGTTTTTT
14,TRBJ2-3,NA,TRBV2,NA,CASSASGGTDTQYF,TGTGCCAGCAGTGCTTCAGGGGGGACAGATACGCAGTATTTT
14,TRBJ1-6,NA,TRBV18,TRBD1,CASSPDRVKSPLHF,TGTGCCAGCTCCCCGGACAGGGTGAAGTCACCCCTCCACTTT
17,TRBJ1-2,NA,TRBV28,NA,CASIRTGSLIANYGYTF,TGTGCCAGCATACGAACAGGCTCCCTCATAGCTAACTATGGCTACACCTTC
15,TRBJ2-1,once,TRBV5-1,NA,CASSPAPGAHNEQFF,TGCGCCAGCAGCCCGGCGCCGGGAGCCCACAATGAGCAGTTCTTC
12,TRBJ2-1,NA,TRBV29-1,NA,CSAGRGSNEQFF,TGCAGCGCCGGACGGGGTTCCAATGAGCAGTTCTTC
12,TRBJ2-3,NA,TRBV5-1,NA,CASPDPIRTQYF,TGCGCCAGCCCAGACCCTATTCGTACGCAGTATTTT
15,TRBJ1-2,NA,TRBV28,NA,CASSLGAQGYYGYTF,TGTGCCAGCAGTTTAGGGGCTCAGGGTTACTATGGCTACACCTTC
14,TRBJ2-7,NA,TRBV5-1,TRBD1,CASSLLGQGDEQYF,TGCGCCAGCAGCTTGTTGGGACAGGGTGACGAACAGTACTTC
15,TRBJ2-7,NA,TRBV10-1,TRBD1,CASSESGTGAYEQYF,TGCGCCAGCAGTGAGTCCGGGACAGGGGCCTACGAGCAGTACTTC
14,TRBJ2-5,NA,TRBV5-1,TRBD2,CASSLEAGAETQYF,TGCGCCAGCAGCTTGGAGGCGGGAGCAGAGACCCAGTACTTC
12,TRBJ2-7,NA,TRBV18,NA,CASSSLSGEQYF,TGTGCCAGCTCATCGCTGTCAGGCGAGCAGTACTTC
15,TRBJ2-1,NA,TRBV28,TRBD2,CASSPGTSGHNEQFF,TGTGCCAGCAGTCCCGGGACTAGCGGACACAATGAGCAGTTCTTC
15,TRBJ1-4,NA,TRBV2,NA,CASKGGVSVNEKLFF,TGTGCCAGCAAAGGGGGGGTTTCGGTTAATGAAAAACTGTTTTTT
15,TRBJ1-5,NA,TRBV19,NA,CASSIDGGRGQPQHF,TGTGCCAGTAGTATAGATGGCGGGAGGGGCCAGCCCCAGCATTTT
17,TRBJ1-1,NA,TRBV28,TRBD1,CASSRLGQDLSGTEAFF,TGTGCCAGCAGTCGGTTAGGACAGGACCTCTCGGGGACTGAAGCTTTCTTT